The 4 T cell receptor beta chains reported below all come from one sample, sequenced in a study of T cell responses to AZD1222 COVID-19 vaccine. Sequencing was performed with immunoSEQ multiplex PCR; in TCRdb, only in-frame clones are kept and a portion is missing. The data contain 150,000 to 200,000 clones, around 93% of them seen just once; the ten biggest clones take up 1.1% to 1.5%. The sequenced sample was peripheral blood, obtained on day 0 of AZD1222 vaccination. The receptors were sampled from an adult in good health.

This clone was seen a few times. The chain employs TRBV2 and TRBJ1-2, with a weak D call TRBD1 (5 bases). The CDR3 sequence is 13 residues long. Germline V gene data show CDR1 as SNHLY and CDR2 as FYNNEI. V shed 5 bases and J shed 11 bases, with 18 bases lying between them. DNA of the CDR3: TGTGCCAGCAGTCCGGCCGGGGGGTCGAGGTACACCTTC. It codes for CASSPAGGSRYTF.

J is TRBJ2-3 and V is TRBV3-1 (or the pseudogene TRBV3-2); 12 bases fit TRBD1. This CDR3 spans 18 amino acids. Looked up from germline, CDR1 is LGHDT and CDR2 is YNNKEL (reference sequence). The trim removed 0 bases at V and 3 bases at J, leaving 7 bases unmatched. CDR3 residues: CASSQDIGTGGRTDTQYF. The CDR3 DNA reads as TGTGCCAGCAGCCAAGATATCGGGACAGGGGGCCGTACAGATACGCAGTATTTT.

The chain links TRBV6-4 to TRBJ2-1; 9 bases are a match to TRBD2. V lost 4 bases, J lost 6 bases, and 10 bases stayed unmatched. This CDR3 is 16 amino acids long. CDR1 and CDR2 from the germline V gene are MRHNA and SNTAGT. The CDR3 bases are TGTGCCAGCAGTGTGACCGCGGGAGGGCGCCGCAATGAGCAGTTCTTC. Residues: CASSVTAGGRRNEQFF.

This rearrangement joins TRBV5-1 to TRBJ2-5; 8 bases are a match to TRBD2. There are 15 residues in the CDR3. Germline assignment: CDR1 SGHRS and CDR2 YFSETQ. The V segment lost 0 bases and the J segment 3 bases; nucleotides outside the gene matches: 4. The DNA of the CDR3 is TGCGCCAGCAGCTTGGGAAGCGGGGGCGAAGAGACCCAGTACTTC. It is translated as CASSLGSGGEETQYF.